Reported below is one T cell receptor beta chain. Its antigen is still unknown. Trimming took 8 bases from V and 0 from J, leaving 8 bases between them. This CDR3 is built from 13 residues. Germline V gives CDR1 SNHLY, CDR2 FYNNEI. This record comes from a study of T cell responses to AZD1222 COVID-19 vaccine. Findings and caveats of the study: Donors were chiefly white British, with a greater number of females, and clonal diversity was perhaps underestimated.

Repertoires were generated with immunoSEQ multiplex PCR, while TCRdb's copy carries only in-frame clones and drops some. This table holds more than 85,000 clones, about 90% found once. The clonotype comes from an adult in good health. The input for sequencing was peripheral blood, taken on day 0 of AZD1222 vaccination. The chain recombines TRBV2 with TRBJ1-5; D not certain. The CDR3 loop reads CASGRDSNQPQHF. The CDR3 nucleotides read TGTGCCAGCGGACGGGATAGCAATCAGCCCCAGCATTTT.